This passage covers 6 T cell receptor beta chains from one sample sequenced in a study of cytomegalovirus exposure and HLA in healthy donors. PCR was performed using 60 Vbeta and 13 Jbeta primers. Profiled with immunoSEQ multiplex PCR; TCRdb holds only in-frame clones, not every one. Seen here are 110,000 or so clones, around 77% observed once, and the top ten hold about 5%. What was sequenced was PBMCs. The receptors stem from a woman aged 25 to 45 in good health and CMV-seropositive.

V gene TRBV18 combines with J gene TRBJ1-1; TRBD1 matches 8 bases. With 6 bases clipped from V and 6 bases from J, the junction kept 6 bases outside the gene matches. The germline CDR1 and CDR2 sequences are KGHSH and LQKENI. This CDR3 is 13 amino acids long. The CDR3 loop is CASSPDRGAEAFF. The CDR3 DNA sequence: TGTGCCAGCTCGCCCGACAGGGGCGCTGAAGCTTTCTTT.

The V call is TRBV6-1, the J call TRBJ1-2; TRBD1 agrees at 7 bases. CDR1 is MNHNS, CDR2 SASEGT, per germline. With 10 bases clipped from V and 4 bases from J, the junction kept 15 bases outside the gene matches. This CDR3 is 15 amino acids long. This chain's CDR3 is CATSTGYSSVYGYTF. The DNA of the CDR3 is TGTGCCACCTCGACAGGGTACTCATCTGTCTATGGCTACACCTTC.

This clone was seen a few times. For the CDR3, the DNA is TGTGCCAGCAGTTACGGGACTATCTACGAGCAGTACTTC. Protein: CASSYGTIYEQYF. This chain links TRBV6-6 with TRBJ2-5, with 7 bases identical to TRBD2. The J call could be wrong; TRBJ2-7 is a better fit for the DNA end. Germline CDR1 and CDR2: MNHNY and SVGAGI (reference sequence). The CDR3 sequence is 13 residues long.

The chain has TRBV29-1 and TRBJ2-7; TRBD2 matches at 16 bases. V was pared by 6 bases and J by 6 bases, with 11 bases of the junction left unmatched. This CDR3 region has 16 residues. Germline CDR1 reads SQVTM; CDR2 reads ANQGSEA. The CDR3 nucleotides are TGCAGCGTAACCTCCGGGACTAGCGGGGGGGCCGGCGAGCAGTACTTC. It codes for CSVTSGTSGGAGEQYF.

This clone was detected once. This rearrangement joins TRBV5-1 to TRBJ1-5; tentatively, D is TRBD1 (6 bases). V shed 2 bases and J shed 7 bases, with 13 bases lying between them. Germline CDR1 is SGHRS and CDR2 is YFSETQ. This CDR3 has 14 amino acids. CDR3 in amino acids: CASSLGTPEQPQHF. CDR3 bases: TGCGCCAGCAGCTTAGGGACACCTGAACAGCCCCAGCATTTT.

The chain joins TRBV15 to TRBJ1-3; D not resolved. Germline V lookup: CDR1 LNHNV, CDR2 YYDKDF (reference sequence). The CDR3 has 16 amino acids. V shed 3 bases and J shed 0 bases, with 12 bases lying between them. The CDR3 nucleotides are TGTGCCACCAGCAGTCGGCGGGGAAGCTCTGGAAACACCATATATTTT. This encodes CATSSRRGSSGNTIYF.